This is a list of T cell receptor beta chains from one sample in a study of early T cells in non-severe SARS-CoV-2 infection. Each CDR3 protein is one row after TCRdb ran MiXCR on the 5' RACE reads. The table has roughly 52,000 distinct CDR3 sequences, over 7.5% seen once. Sequencing was done on a sample of whole blood. Receptors were obtained from an adult who was a healthcare worker with PCR-confirmed SARS-CoV-2 infection or an uninfected control (not recorded which). The conserved cysteine and the conserved F or W are not part of the CDR3 here.

TRBJ2-3 | TRBV12-3/TRBV12-4 | ASSDSGGHSDTQY
TRBJ2-7 | TRBV4-3 | ASSQGTSGSSYEQY
TRBJ2-3 | TRBV20-1 | SARDALAGEDADTQY
TRBJ2-7 | TRBV6-2/TRBV6-3 | ASRSARDRGAYEQY
TRBJ2-1 | TRBV5-5 | ASSLSYNEQF
TRBJ1-1 | TRBV5-1 | ANSPYRGVNTEAF
TRBJ2-7 | TRBV29-1 | SARTGGIYEQY
TRBJ2-2 | TRBV5-6 | ASSYPGLSTGELF
TRBJ2-3 | TRBV24-1 | ATSDPQLSTDTQY
TRBJ1-1 | TRBV7-9 | ASSPGRSEAF
TRBJ2-4 | TRBV4-3 | ASSQDRWTLAKNIQY
TRBJ1-3 | TRBV5-1 | ASSTDGNTIY
TRBJ1-1 | TRBV27 | ASSPSPNTEAF
TRBJ2-7 | TRBV6-2/TRBV6-3 | ATRLVHEQY
TRBJ1-5 | TRBV6-1 | ASRLSGTAYSNQPQH
TRBJ2-1 | TRBV4-1 | ASSQVLARGNEQF
TRBJ2-5 | TRBV19 | ASSIRGLGLQETQY
TRBJ2-3 | TRBV19 | ASSIGPGLAFGEDTQY
TRBJ2-7 | TRBV5-4 | ASLPGGHEQY
TRBJ2-2 | TRBV7-9 | ASSSPPTSTGELF
TRBJ1-2 | TRBV18 | ASSPGHGPNYGYT
TRBJ2-3 | TRBV30 | AWSVWREGPDTQY
TRBJ1-5 | TRBV4-1 | ASSQGPTGKSNQPQH
TRBJ2-3 | TRBV10-2 | ASSVSSASTDTQY
TRBJ2-7 | TRBV20-1 | SAQTWGRGYEQY
TRBJ2-1 | TRBV11-2 | ASSLTYNEQF
TRBJ1-2 | TRBV18 | ASSPGVTYGYT
TRBJ2-3 | TRBV7-2 | ASSLAASSTDTQY
TRBJ2-1 | TRBV3-1 | ASSPRTSGRYEQF
TRBJ2-1 | TRBV7-3 | ASSKGPYSYNEQF
TRBJ1-2 | TRBV12-3/TRBV12-4 | ASSRAQGYGYT
TRBJ2-3 | TRBV12-3/TRBV12-4 | ASSLRGLEDTQY
TRBJ2-3 | TRBV7-9 | ASSFSLGELGDTQY
TRBJ2-7 | TRBV5-4 | ASSLSVTSPGEQY
TRBJ2-3 | TRBV18 | ASSPRLSGGNTDTQY